Each of the 15 T cell receptor beta chains below was sequenced from the same sample in a study of shared clonotypes between healthy human individuals (dated by TCRdb to the early 2020s). Library preparation used the immunoSEQ multiplex PCR assay. Held by TCRdb, this immuneACCESS table contains in-frame sequences only and omits some clones. Under half of the omission traces to an unresolved V gene where checked; the cause of the rest is unknown. This sample holds hundreds of thousands of clones; roughly 70% were observed only once. The ten largest make up about 1.8% of the sample. Sequencing input: memory CD4+ T cells sorted from blood. The cell subset or site label for this specimen denotes: CD45RA-negative fraction. All receptors come from a woman aged 25 to 39 in good health.

A few counts support this clone. This rearrangement joins TRBV6-5 to TRBJ1-1; TRBD1 agrees at 7 bases. V lost 0 bases, J lost 4 bases, and 2 bases stayed unmatched. The CDR3 spans 14 residues. The germline CDR1 and CDR2 sequences are MNHEY and SVGAGI. The CDR3 here is CASSYSTGPTEAFF. The CDR3 region has the DNA TGTGCCAGCAGTTACTCGACAGGGCCCACTGAAGCTTTCTTT.

This clone has more than one count but fewer than ten. The chain recombines TRBV30 with TRBJ1-2; no clear D. The germline V and J ends were trimmed by 0 bases and 0 bases, with 11 bases remaining between them. The CDR3 extends over 15 amino acids. Germline V lookup: CDR1 GTSNPN, CDR2 SVGIG (reference sequence). Here the CDR3 reads CAWSVSSLANYGYTF. The CDR3 DNA reads as TGTGCCTGGAGTGTTTCCAGCTTGGCTAACTATGGCTACACCTTC.

This clone has just one count. The rearrangement joins TRBV10-3 to TRBJ2-1; D remains unclear. Germline CDR1 ENHRY, CDR2 SYGVKD. V lost 6 bases, J lost 4 bases, and 4 bases lay in between. CDR3 length: 11 amino acids. CDR3 nucleotides: TGTGCCATCAGCGAATACAATGAGCAGTTCTTC. Its protein product is CAISEYNEQFF.

V and J are TRBV6-1 and TRBJ1-3, with TRBD1 matching over 7 bases. This CDR3 is built from 15 residues. The V gene's germline CDR1 is MNHNS and CDR2 SASEGT. V shed 4 bases and J 4 bases; nucleotides not matched to a gene: 7. The DNA for the CDR3 is TGTGCCAGCAGTGGAAACCGGGACAGAGGAAACACCATATATTTT. The encoded protein is CASSGNRDRGNTIYF.

This clone was found once. The genes are TRBV6-5 and TRBJ2-3; D unresolved. Trimming left V 3 bases short and J 2 bases short, with 6 bases between. Germline V gene sequence: CDR1 MNHEY, CDR2 SVGAGI. The CDR3 totals 13 residues. As DNA, the CDR3 is TGTGCCAGCAGTTATCCTAACACAGATACGCAGTATTTT. It codes for CASSYPNTDTQYF.

The chain is built from TRBV28 and TRBJ1-3; 9 positions agree with TRBD1. Germline-derived CDR1 and CDR2 are MDHEN and SYDVKM. This CDR3 has 14 amino acids. The J segment lost 2 bases and the V segment lost 10 bases, leaving 6 bases of the junction unmatched. CDR3 DNA: TGTGCCACAAAACAGGGGGCGGCTGGAAACACCATATATTTT. Its translation is CATKQGAAGNTIYF.

About this clone itself: The same CDR3 is also encoded by other DNA sequences in this sample. The chain combines TRBV28 with TRBJ1-1; no definite D call. There are 12 residues in the CDR3. CDR1 is MDHEN, CDR2 SYDVKM, per germline. Trimming stripped 2 bases from V and 4 bases from J, with 5 bases between. The CDR3 coding sequence is TGTGCCAGCAGTTTACCCATCACTGAAGCTTTCTTT. It yields the protein CASSLPITEAFF.

This sequence joins TRBV28 and TRBJ2-7; TRBD2 matches at 8 bases. The CDR3 extends over 14 amino acids. Unmatched junction bases numbered 11, after V lost 6 bases and J lost 7 bases. CDR1 is MDHEN and CDR2 is SYDVKM in the germline V gene. The CDR3 region has the DNA TGTGCCAGCAGCCCCGACGGGAGGGCAGGGGAGCAGTACTTC. As protein: CASSPDGRAGEQYF.

The chain has TRBV19 and TRBJ2-3; TRBD1 matches 7 bases. Germline CDR1 reads LNHDA; CDR2 reads SQIVND (reference sequence). The CDR3 sequence is 16 residues long. Trimming took 4 bases from V and 8 from J; bases not matched to a gene: 15. The CDR3 DNA is TGTGCCAGTAGTAGGGCGACAGGGACCCGTTCGGGTACGCAGTATTTT. Amino acid sequence: CASSRATGTRSGTQYF. Full variable domain (remainder filled in from reference TRBV19 and TRBJ2-3): DGGITQSPKYLFRKEGQNVTLSCEQNLNHDAMYWYRQDPGQGLRLIYYSQIVNDFQKGDIAEGYSVSREKKESFPLTVTSAQKNPTAFYLCASSRATGTRSGTQYFGPGTRLTVL.

V and J are TRBV6-4 and TRBJ1-6, with 7 bases aligning to TRBD1. V lost 0 bases, J lost 6 bases, and 2 bases stayed unmatched. Germline V CDR1 and CDR2: MRHNA, SNTAGT. The CDR3 is 15 amino acids. CDR3 protein: CASSDSPGGNSPLHF. Written as DNA, the CDR3 is TGTGCCAGCAGTGACTCCCCAGGGGGTAATTCACCCCTCCACTTT.

This clone came up a few times. The rearrangement joins TRBV4-2 to TRBJ1-2; 9 bases are shared with TRBD1. This CDR3 is built from 19 residues. V trimming: 0 bases; J trimming: 4 bases; junction bases outside the gene matches: 15. Per the germline V gene, CDR1 is LGHNA and CDR2 is YNFKEQ. CDR3 region: CASSQEGYSGTGSSYGYTF. CDR3 DNA: TGTGCCAGCAGCCAAGAAGGTTACTCGGGGACAGGGAGTTCCTATGGCTACACCTTC.

V gene TRBV11-2 combines with J gene TRBJ2-7; perhaps TRBD1 as D (6 bases). Trimming removed 7 bases at V and 0 bases at J, with 22 bases between. Per the germline V gene, CDR1 is SGHAT and CDR2 is FQNNGV. The CDR3 has 17 residues. The CDR3 is CASTVGKVGQSSYEQYF. DNA for the CDR3: TGTGCCAGCACCGTTGGTAAAGTCGGACAGTCCTCCTACGAGCAGTACTTC.

The chain combines TRBV28 with TRBJ2-7; 11 nucleotides align to TRBD2. This CDR3 region has 17 residues. The V and J ends lost 5 bases and 2 bases, in that order; junction bases with no gene match: 11. Germline-derived CDR1 and CDR2 are MDHEN and SYDVKM. Here the CDR3 reads CASSRTGLADATYEQYF. The CDR3, as DNA: TGTGCCAGCAGTAGAACGGGACTAGCGGACGCAACCTACGAGCAGTACTTC.

This clone came up once. The V and J genes are TRBV5-1 and TRBJ2-1; D is unresolved. V was trimmed by 4 bases and J by 4 bases, leaving 15 bases between them. The CDR3 consists of 15 residues. Germline V gene sequence: CDR1 SGHRS, CDR2 YFSETQ. In DNA, the CDR3 is TGCGCCAGCAGCCAAACTTCTGTGGGGTACAATGAGCAGTTCTTC. It yields the protein CASSQTSVGYNEQFF.

In the case of this clone: Other DNA sequences in this sample translate to the same CDR3. The chain uses TRBV18 and TRBJ1-2; 7 bases align to TRBD1. V gave up 3 bases and J gave up 2 bases; unmatched junction bases: 3. The CDR3 runs 14 residues. The germline V gene has CDR1 KGHSH and CDR2 LQKENI. This chain's CDR3 is CASSPDRANYGYTF. CDR3 coding DNA: TGTGCCAGCTCACCTGACAGGGCGAACTATGGCTACACCTTC.